This T cell receptor beta chain appears in the sequencing data of a study of technical replicates of blood from four donors. Germline CDR1 MDHEN, CDR2 SYDVKM. This CDR3 region has 17 residues. V lost 1 base, J lost 8 bases, and 14 bases stayed unmatched. The repertoire was sequenced with immunoSEQ multiplex PCR; TCRdb's copy has only in-frame clones and lacks some. Among about 79,000 clones listed, 85% to 95% were seen once. The sequence was collected from a human donor in good health. What was sequenced was T cells isolated from PBMCs. This chain joins TRBV28 and TRBJ2-4; 7 bases align to TRBD2. CDR3: CASSLYAGYPRGDIQYF. CDR3 DNA: TGTGCCAGCAGTTTATACGCGGGGTATCCTCGGGGGGACATTCAGTACTTC.